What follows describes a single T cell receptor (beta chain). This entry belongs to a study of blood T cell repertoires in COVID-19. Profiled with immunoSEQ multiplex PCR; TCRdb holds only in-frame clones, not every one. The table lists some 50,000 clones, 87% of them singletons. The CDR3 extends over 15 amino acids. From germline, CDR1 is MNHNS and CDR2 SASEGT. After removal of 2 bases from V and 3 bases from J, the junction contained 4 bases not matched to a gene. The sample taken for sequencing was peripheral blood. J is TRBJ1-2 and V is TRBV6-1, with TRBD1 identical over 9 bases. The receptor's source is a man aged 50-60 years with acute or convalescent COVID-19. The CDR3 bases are TGTGCCAGCAGTGAAACAGGGGACAGGGACTATGGCTACACCTTC. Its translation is CASSETGDRDYGYTF.